A single sample gave rise to the 11 T cell receptor beta chains below, sequenced in a study of PD-L1 blockade in urothelial cancer (dated by TCRdb to 2017 to 2019). Libraries were constructed by the immunoSEQ multiplex PCR assay. The immuneACCESS repertoire file appears here via TCRdb, limited to in-frame rearrangements. These files lack a portion of the clones; in checked studies, under half of the deficit traces to unresolved V genes, and the cause of the others is not known. This sample lists over 65,000 clones; 80% to 85% were detected once. Approximately 4.7% of the sample comes from the top ten. The source material was PBMCs, sampled around atezolizumab (anti-PD-L1) treatment. Source of these receptors: a man between 65 and 85 years old with urothelial cancer.

The gene calls are TRBV2 and TRBJ2-7; 7 bases match TRBD1. The V and J ends lost 6 bases and 3 bases, in that order; junction bases with no gene match: 11. The CDR3 length is 15 residues. Germline V gene sequence: CDR1 SNHLY, CDR2 FYNNEI. In DNA form, the CDR3 reads TGTGCCAGCAGGCTTGTGACAGGGTACGACTACGAGCAGTACTTC. Its translation is CASRLVTGYDYEQYF. The variable domain in full, with the rest retrieved from reference TRBV2 and TRBJ2-7, is EPEVTQTPSHQVTQMGQEVILRCVPISNHLYFYWYRQILGQKVEFLVSFYNNEISEKSEIFDDQFSVERPDGSNFTLKIRSTKLEDSAMYFCASRLVTGYDYEQYFGPGTRLTVT.

J is TRBJ1-4 and V is TRBV5-1, with D perhaps TRBD1 (6 bases). The CDR3 is 16 residues long. Trimming took 7 bases from V and 5 from J, leaving 21 bases between them. Germline V lookup: CDR1 SGHRS, CDR2 YFSETQ. Here the CDR3 DNA reads TGCGCCAGCTCCCCCCGGGGGGGCAGGCCAAATGAAAAACTGTTTTTT. The encoded protein is CASSPRGGRPNEKLFF.

The rearrangement links TRBV7-9 to TRBJ2-5; a weak D match, TRBD2 (5 bases). The CDR3 runs 13 residues. Trimming took 2 bases from V and 5 from J, leaving 9 bases between them. Germline CDR1 and CDR2: SEHNR and FQNEAQ (reference sequence). The DNA for the CDR3 is TGTGCCAGCAGCTTATTAGGCGGGGAGACCCAGTACTTC. Amino acid sequence: CASSLLGGETQYF. The full variable domain, its missing parts supplied by reference TRBV7-9 and TRBJ2-5, is DTGVSQNPRHKITKRGQNVTFRCDPISEHNRLYWYRQTLGQGPEFLTYFQNEAQLEKSRLLSDRFSAERPKGSFSTLEIQRTEQGDSAMYLCASSLLGGETQYFGPGTRLLVL.

V usage is TRBV9 and J usage is TRBJ1-5; no clear D. The CDR3 extends over 15 amino acids. Germline V gene data show CDR1 as SGDLS and CDR2 as YYNGEE. The V end lost 0 bases, the J end lost 0 bases, and 7 bases lay between the germline ends. The CDR3 spells CASSVEGDSNQPQHF. CDR3 DNA: TGTGCCAGCAGCGTAGAGGGAGATAGCAATCAGCCCCAGCATTTT.

V usage is TRBV28 and J usage is TRBJ1-2; TRBD1 is a possible D gene (5 bases). The CDR3 is made up of 13 amino acids. The germline V and J ends were trimmed by 2 bases and 6 bases, with 10 bases remaining between them. Germline loops: CDR1 MDHEN, CDR2 SYDVKM. In DNA form, the CDR3 reads TGTGCCAGCAGTTTAGTCGGGGGTAATGGCTACACCTTC. It translates to CASSLVGGNGYTF.

The gene calls are TRBV14 and TRBJ1-1, with no clear D. The V gene's germline CDR1 is SGHDN and CDR2 FVKESK. CDR3 length: 16 amino acids. Trimming removed 2 bases from V and 0 bases from J, with 13 bases in between. In DNA, the CDR3 is TGTGCCAGCAGCCAAATCCCGCCGGCGGTGAACACTGAAGCTTTCTTT. It specifies CASSQIPPAVNTEAFF.

This clone was recorded once. The rearrangement joins TRBV6-1 to TRBJ1-2; D might be TRBD1 (5 bases). Trimming shortened V by 6 bases and J by 3 bases, and 17 bases separated the two germline ends. Germline V CDR1 and CDR2: MNHNS, SASEGT. There are 15 residues in the CDR3. CDR3 DNA sequence: TGTGCCAGCAGCCCGGGGGGGGAGACCTACTATGGCTACACCTTC. This codes for CASSPGGETYYGYTF.

The J gene is TRBJ2-7, the V gene TRBV10-3; 7 positions agree with TRBD2. The junction had 6 bases not matched to a gene; V was cut back by 8 bases and J by 2 bases. The CDR3 is 13 residues long. In germline, CDR1 is ENHRY, CDR2 SYGVKD. The CDR3 DNA follows: TGTGCCATCGGAACCGGGACTACCTACGAGCAGTACTTC. Amino acid sequence: CAIGTGTTYEQYF.

The rearrangement joins TRBV21-1 to TRBJ2-7; the table's D call of TRBD1 was not tested on the DNA. TRBV21-1 is deemed a pseudogene. The CDR3 is made up of 14 amino acids. The chain's CDR3 is CASSKVGHSYEQYF. The CDR3 coding sequence is TGTGCCAGCAGCAAAGTCGGACATTCCTACGAGCAGTACTTC.

V is TRBV5-1 and J is TRBJ2-7; 7 bases agree with TRBD1. After removal of 3 bases from V and 5 bases from J, the junction contained 8 bases not matched to a gene. Germline CDR1 reads SGHRS; CDR2 reads YFSETQ. This CDR3 has 14 amino acids. CDR3: CASSSGQVWDEQYF. CDR3 coding DNA: TGCGCCAGCAGCTCCGGACAGGTGTGGGACGAGCAGTACTTC.

The chain carries TRBV28 and TRBJ1-4; D is unclear. Germline V CDR1 and CDR2: MDHEN, SYDVKM. V gave up 4 bases and J gave up 10 bases, with 16 bases separating them. This CDR3 spans 14 amino acids. Here the CDR3 DNA reads TGTGCCAGCAGTTCCCACCCGGAGGTCGGAAAACTGTTTTTT. Protein: CASSSHPEVGKLFF.